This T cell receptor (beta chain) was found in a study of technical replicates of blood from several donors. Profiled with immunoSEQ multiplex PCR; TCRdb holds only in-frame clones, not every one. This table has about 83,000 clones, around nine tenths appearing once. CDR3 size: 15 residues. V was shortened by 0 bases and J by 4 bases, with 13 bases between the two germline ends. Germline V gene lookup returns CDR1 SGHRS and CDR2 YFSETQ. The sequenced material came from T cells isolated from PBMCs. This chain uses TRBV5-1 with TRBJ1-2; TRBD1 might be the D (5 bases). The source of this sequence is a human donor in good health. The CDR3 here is CASSLDAGQGYGYTF. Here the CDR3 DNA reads TGCGCCAGCAGCTTGGATGCAGGTCAGGGCTATGGCTACACCTTC.